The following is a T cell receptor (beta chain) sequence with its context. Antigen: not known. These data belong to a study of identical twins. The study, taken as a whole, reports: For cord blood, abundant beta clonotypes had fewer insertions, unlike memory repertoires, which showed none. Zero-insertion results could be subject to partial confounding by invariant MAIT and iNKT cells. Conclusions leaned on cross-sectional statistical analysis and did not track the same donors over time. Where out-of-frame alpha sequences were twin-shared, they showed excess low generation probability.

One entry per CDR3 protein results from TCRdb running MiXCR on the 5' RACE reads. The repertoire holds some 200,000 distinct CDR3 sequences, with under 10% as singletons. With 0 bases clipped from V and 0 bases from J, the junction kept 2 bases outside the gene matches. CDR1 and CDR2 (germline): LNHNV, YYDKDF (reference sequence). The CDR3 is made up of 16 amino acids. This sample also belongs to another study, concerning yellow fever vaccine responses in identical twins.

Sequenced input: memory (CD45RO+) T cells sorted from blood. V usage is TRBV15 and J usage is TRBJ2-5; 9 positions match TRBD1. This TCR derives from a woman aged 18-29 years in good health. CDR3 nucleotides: TGTGCCACCAGCAGAGACGGGACAGGGAACCAAGAGACCCAGTACTTC. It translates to CATSRDGTGNQETQYF.